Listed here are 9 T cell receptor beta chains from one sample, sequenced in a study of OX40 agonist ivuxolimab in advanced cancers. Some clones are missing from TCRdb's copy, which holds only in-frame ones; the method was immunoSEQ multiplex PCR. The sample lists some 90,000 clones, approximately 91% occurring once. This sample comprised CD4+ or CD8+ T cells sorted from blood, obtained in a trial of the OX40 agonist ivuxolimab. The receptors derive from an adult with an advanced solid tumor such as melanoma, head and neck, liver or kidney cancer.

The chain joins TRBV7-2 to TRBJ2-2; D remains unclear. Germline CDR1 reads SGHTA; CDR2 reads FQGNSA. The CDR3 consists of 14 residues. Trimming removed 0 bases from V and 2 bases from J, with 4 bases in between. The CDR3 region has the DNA TGTGCCAGCAGCTTAGCCCGAAACACCGGGGAGCTGTTTTTT. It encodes CASSLARNTGELFF.

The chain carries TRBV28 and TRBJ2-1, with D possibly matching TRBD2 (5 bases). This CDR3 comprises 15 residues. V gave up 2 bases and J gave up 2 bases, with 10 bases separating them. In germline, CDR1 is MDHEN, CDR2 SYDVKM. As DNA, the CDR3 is TGTGCCAGCAGTTTAGAAGCGGTAACCTACAATGAGCAGTTCTTC. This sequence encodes CASSLEAVTYNEQFF. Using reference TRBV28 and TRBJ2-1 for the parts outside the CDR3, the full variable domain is DVKVTQSSRYLVKRTGEKVFLECVQDMDHENMFWYRQDPGLGLRLIYFSYDVKMKEKGDIPEGYSVSREKKERFSLILESASTNQTSMYLCASSLEAVTYNEQFFGPGTRLTVL.

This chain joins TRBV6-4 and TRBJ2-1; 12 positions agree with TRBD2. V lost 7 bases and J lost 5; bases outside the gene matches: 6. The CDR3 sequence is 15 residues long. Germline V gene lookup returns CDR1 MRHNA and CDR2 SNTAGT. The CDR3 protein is CASKLTSGSNNEQFF. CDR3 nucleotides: TGTGCCAGCAAACTGACTAGCGGGAGCAACAATGAGCAGTTCTTC.

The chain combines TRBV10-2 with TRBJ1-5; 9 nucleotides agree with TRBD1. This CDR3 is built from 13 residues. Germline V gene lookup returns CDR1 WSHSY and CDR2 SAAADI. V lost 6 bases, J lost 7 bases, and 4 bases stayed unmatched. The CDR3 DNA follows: TGCGCCAGCAGAACCGACAGGGGGCAGCCCCAGCATTTT. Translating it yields CASRTDRGQPQHF.

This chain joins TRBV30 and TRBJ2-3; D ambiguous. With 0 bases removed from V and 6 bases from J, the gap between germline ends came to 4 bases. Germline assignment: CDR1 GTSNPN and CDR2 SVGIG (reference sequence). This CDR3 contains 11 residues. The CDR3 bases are TGTGCCTGGAGTGTACGGGATACGCAGTATTTT. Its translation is CAWSVRDTQYF. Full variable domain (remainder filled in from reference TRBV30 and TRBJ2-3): SQTIHQWPATLVQPVGSPLSLECTVEGTSNPNLYWYRQAAGRGLQLLFYSVGIGQISSEVPQNLSASRPQDRQFILSSKKLLLSDSGFYLCAWSVRDTQYFGPGTRLTVL.

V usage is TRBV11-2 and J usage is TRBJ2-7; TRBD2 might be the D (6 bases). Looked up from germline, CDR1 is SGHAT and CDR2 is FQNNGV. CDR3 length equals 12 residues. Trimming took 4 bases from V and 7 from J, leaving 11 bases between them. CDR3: CASSSVAVEQYF. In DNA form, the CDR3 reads TGTGCCAGCAGCTCGGTAGCGGTTGAGCAGTACTTC.

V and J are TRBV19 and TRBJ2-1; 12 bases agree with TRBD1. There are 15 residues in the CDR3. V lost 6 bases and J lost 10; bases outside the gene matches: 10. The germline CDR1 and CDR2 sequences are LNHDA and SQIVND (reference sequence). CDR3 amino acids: CASRHPGQGAQEQFF. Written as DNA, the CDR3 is TGTGCCAGTAGGCATCCGGGACAGGGGGCACAGGAGCAGTTCTTC.

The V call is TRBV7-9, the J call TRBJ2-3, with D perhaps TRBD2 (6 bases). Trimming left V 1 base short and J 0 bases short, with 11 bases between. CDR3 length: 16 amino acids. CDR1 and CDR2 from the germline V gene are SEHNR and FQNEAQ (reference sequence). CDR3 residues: CASSLDGGTSTDTQYF. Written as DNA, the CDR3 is TGTGCCAGCAGCTTAGATGGCGGGACTAGCACAGATACGCAGTATTTT.

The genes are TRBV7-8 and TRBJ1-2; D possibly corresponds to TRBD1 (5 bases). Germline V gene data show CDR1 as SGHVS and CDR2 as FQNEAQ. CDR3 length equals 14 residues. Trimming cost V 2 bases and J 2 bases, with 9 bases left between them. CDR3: CASSLLQANYGYTF. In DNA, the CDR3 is TGTGCCAGCAGCTTATTACAGGCCAACTATGGCTACACCTTC.